This T cell receptor (beta chain) was identified during a study of identical twins (TCRdb year 2016). For the study in its entirety: To test whether fetal clonotypes persist, the study used deep sequencing on TCR alpha and beta repertoires from monozygotic twins, unrelated adults of various ages, and cord blood. To rule out contamination, the twin experiments were replicated at different times with different library preparation protocols. Results the study describes overall, beyond this receptor: Recombination models systematically underestimated out-of-frame TCR alpha sharing in monozygotic twins but agreed with sharing between unrelated individuals. Out-of-frame TCR alpha sequences shared between twins showed an excess of low generation-probability sequences compared with coincidental sharing between unrelated individuals. Abundant cord blood beta clonotypes carried fewer insertions; young adult naive repertoires showed a weaker similar trend, while memory repertoires showed none. Zero-insertion analyses could be partly confounded by invariant T cells such as MAIT and iNKT, although diverse VJ usage argued against such confounding for most clonotypes. The excess sharing between twins in beta out-of-frame sequences was weaker because fewer shared sequences reduced the signal-to-noise ratio. Because the same donors could not be followed over many years, the conclusions relied on cross-sectional statistical analysis.

To prepare the library, 5' RACE was applied. For sequencing, an Illumina HiSeq 2000 was employed. A universal primer binding site was introduced by template switching, and a unique molecular identifier was present in the final cDNA, enabling accurate counting of TCR cDNA molecules. First-strand cDNA for TCR alpha and beta chains was synthesized from specific primers in the conserved constant-segment region. To control for contamination, each cDNA library was double barcoded with a SMART-Mk sample barcode plus Illumina barcodes. TruSeq adapter sequences, together with Illumina sample barcodes, were added in two successive PCR steps. Sequencing of the TCR alpha and beta cDNA libraries was done on the Illumina HiSeq platform using custom primers. The source study handled its data this way. Raw reads were processed with MiGEC to extract unique molecular identifiers, and MiXCR was used to determine CDR3 positions. Recombination models were inferred per individual with the repgenHMM and IGoR tools using an EM algorithm. Shared clonotypes were analyzed with the tcR package in R, and sharing was normalized by the product of cloneset sizes. To study raw recombination without the effects of thymic and clonal selection, out-of-frame nonproductive sequences were analyzed. TCRdb itself trimmed the public reads at Q25 with fastp, ran MiXCR and retained productive beta chains. Entries that share a CDR3 protein sequence are merged under the most common genes and DNA. The V and J calls here are based on TCRdb, not the publication. The sample table shows about 660,000 distinct CDR3 sequences, and approximately 9% are seen once. The ten largest clones capture approximately 0.89% of the sample.

Only healthy Caucasian donors were included. The twin cohort comprised three pairs of female monozygotic twins, all aged about 18 to 29 years. The RNA used for TCR libraries was isolated from peripheral blood mononuclear cells. This clonotype was seen more than once but under ten times. No cognate antigen has been identified for it. Qualities for individual bases were not recorded, and no much larger clone is one base off. Separately, the same data were catalogued under a study of yellow fever vaccine responses in identical twins. The second study's paper adds: The T cell response to vaccination in identical twins was reported by the authors to appear partly convergent and partly personalized. In identical twins, the study followed T cell clones that responded to the vaccine with precision.

The material sequenced was PBMCs. This sequence was found in a young woman in good health.

The DNA is as follows: TGTGCCAGCAGCCACTGGGGGGCGGGAGACTCAGATACGCAGTATTTT. Its translation reads: CASSHWGAGDSDTQYF. Recombination linked TRBV11-2 to TRBJ2-3; TRBD2 could be the D gene, as 7 bases match. The germline V gene supplies CDR1 SGHAT and CDR2 FQNNGV. The V and J ends are trimmed by 5 bases and 4 bases, leaving 19 bases between them. The CDR3 sequence holds 16 residues, the cysteine and phenylalanine included. Kept here is only the CDR3 DNA, which spans 48 bases and is read in frame from base 1.